This TCR beta chain was identified in a study of control samples from healthy donors and cancer patients (dated by TCRdb to 2020 to 2021). On this clone: Its specific antigen is unknown. The sample holds no much larger clone one base away, and base qualities are not on file.

Libraries were constructed by the immunoSEQ multiplex PCR assay. The table comes from immuneACCESS by way of TCRdb, which keeps in-frame sequences with V and J called. Part of the clones is missing from these tables; in studies checked, under half for an unresolved V gene and the rest for unknown reasons. This sample has 140,000 to 150,000 clones in its table, and 93% of those were observed once. Of the sample, more than 4.5% is held by the ten largest clones. The CDR3, cysteine through phenylalanine, is 15 amino acids long. Kept here is only the CDR3 DNA, which spans 45 bases and is read in frame from base 1. Cut back by 10 bases and 5 bases, the V and J ends lie 23 bases apart. The germline V gene yields MNHEY for CDR1 and SVGAGI for CDR2.

The V and J segments used are TRBV6-5 and TRBJ2-5; no D gene call is confident. The receptor was derived from a young man in good health. The specimen was blood. The bases are TGTGCCACCTCCCCGGTCGGGCCGGGTCGGGAGACCCAGTACTTC. Translation gives CATSPVGPGRETQYF.